One and the same sample provided the 5 T cell receptor beta chains below, sequenced in a study of blood T cell repertoires in COVID-19 (dated by TCRdb to between 2020 and 2021). Libraries were constructed by the immunoSEQ multiplex PCR assay. The table was pulled from immuneACCESS by TCRdb, which kept in-frame rearrangements only. Such tables lose some clones; where checked, under half of the loss comes from unresolved V genes, and the rest has no known cause. Present in this sample are around 100,000 clones, about 92% of which were seen just once. The ten top clones hold roughly 15% of the sample. Sequencing used peripheral blood. The receptors stem from a woman older than 75 in a cohort sampled during active COVID-19.

The rearrangement links TRBV6-1 to TRBJ1-2; 7 positions match TRBD1. This CDR3 is 15 amino acids long. CDR1 is MNHNS, CDR2 SASEGT, per germline. V shed 3 bases, J shed 2 bases, and the junction held 6 bases outside the gene matches. CDR3 in amino acids: CASSDGGQTNYGYTF. DNA for the CDR3: TGTGCCAGCAGTGATGGGGGACAGACAAACTATGGCTACACCTTC.

V and J are TRBV2 and TRBJ2-1; 11 positions match TRBD2. The CDR3 spans 16 residues. The V segment lost 6 bases and the J segment 8 bases; nucleotides outside the gene matches: 12. CDR1 is SNHLY and CDR2 is FYNNEI in the germline V gene. The CDR3: CASSPVGSGGGHEQFF. The CDR3 region has the DNA TGTGCCAGCAGCCCGGTTGGTAGCGGGGGGGGCCATGAGCAGTTCTTC.

V usage is TRBV28 and J usage is TRBJ2-2, with D tentatively TRBD1 (7 bases). V shed 11 bases and J shed 1 base, with 11 bases lying between them. From germline, CDR1 is MDHEN and CDR2 SYDVKM. This CDR3 is 13 amino acids long. Here the CDR3 reads CAGRTGNTGELFF. The DNA of the CDR3 is TGTGCCGGGAGGACAGGGAACACCGGGGAGCTGTTTTTT.

This sequence joins TRBV6-1 and TRBJ2-1, with 9 positions matching TRBD2. The length of the CDR3 is 16 residues. Germline-derived CDR1 and CDR2 are MNHNS and SASEGT. Losses at the gene ends were 3 bases for V and 2 bases for J; bases not matched to a gene: 5. The CDR3 spells CASSDRASGTYNEQFF. The CDR3 DNA reads TGTGCCAGCAGTGATCGAGCTAGCGGGACCTACAATGAGCAGTTCTTC.

The rearrangement uses TRBV10-2 and TRBJ1-5; TRBD1 agrees at 7 bases. The V gene's germline CDR1 is WSHSY and CDR2 SAAADI. The CDR3 runs to 15 residues. Trimming removed 6 bases from V and 5 bases from J; junction bases left unmatched: 10. The CDR3 coding sequence is TGCGCCAGCAGAGAAACAGGGGTGGGAGATCAGCCCCAGCATTTT. This translates into CASRETGVGDQPQHF.